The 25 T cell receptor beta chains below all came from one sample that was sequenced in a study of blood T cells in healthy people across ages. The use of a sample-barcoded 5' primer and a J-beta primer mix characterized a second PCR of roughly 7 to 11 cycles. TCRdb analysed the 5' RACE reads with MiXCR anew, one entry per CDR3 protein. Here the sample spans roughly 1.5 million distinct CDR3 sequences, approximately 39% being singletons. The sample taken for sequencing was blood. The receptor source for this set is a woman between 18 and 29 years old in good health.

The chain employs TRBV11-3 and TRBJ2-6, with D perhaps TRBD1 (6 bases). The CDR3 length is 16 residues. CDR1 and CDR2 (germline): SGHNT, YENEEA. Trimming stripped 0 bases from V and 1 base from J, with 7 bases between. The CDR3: CASSLEQGSGANVLTF. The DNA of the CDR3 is TGTGCCAGCAGCTTAGAACAGGGTTCTGGGGCCAACGTCCTGACTTTC.

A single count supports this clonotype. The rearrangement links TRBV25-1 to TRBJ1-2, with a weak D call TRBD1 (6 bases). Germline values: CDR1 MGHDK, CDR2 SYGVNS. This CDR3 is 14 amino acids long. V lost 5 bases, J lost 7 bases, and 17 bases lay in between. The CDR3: CASSNTGRSFGYTF. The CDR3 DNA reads TGTGCCAGCAGTAACACAGGGCGAAGTTTTGGCTACACCTTC.

The CDR3 DNA follows: TGTGCCAGCAGCCAATCTAGGAGAGGGGACTATGGCTACACCTTC. Its protein product is CASSQSRRGDYGYTF. The rearrangement joins TRBV14 to TRBJ1-2, with a possible D match to TRBD1 (5 bases). V gave up 2 bases and J gave up 3 bases, with 13 bases separating them. CDR1 is SGHDN, CDR2 FVKESK, per germline. The CDR3 consists of 15 residues.

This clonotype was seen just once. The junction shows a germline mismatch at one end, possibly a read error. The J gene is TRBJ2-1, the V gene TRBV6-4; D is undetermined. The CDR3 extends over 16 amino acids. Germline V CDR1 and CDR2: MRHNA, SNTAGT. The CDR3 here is CAGSDSAVVSYDEQFF. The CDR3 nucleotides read TGTGCCGGCAGTGACTCCGCGGTCGTCTCCTACGATGAGCAGTTCTTC.

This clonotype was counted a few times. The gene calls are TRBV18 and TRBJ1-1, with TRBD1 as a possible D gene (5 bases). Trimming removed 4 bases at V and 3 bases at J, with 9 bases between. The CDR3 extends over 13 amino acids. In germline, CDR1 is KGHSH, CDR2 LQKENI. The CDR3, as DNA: TGTGCCAGCTCACGGGACGGATACACTGAAGCTTTCTTT. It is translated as CASSRDGYTEAFF. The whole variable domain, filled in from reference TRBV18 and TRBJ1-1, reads NAGVMQNPRHLVRRRGQEARLRCSPMKGHSHVYWYRQLPEEGLKFMVYLQKENIIDESGMPKERFSAEFPKEGPSILRIQQVVRGDSAAYFCASSRDGYTEAFFGQGTRLTVV.

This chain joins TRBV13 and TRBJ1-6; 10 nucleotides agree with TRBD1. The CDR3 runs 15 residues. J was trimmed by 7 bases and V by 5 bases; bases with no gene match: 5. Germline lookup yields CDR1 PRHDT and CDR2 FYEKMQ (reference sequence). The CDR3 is CASSLEDRGNSPLHF. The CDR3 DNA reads TGTGCCAGCAGCCTGGAGGACAGGGGGAATTCACCCCTCCACTTT.

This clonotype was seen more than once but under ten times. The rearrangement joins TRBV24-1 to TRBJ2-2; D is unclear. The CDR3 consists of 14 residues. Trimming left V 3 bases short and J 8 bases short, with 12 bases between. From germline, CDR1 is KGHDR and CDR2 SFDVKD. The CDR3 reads CATSDPLSPGELFF. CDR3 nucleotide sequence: TGTGCCACCAGTGATCCCCTGTCCCCGGGGGAGCTGTTTTTT.

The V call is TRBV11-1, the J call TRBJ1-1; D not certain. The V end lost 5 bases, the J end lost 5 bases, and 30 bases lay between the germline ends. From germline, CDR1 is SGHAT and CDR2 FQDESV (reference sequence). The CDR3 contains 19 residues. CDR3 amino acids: CASSLPSLGLSVSGTEAFF. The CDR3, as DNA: TGTGCCAGCAGCCTCCCTTCTTTAGGGTTAAGTGTCTCGGGGACTGAAGCTTTCTTT.

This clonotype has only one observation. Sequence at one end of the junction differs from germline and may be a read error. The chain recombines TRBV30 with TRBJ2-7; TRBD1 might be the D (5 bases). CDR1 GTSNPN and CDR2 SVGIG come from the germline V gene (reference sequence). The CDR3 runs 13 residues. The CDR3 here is CAWGVDTSYEQYF. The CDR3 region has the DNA TGTGCCTGGGGTGTGGACACCTCCTACGAGCAGTACTTC.

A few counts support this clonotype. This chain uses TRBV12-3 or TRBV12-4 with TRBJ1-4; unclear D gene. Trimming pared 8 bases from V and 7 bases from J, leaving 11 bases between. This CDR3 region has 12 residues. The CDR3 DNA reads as TGTGCCAGCCGGAGTGGGTCTGAAAAACTGTTTTTT. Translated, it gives CASRSGSEKLFF.

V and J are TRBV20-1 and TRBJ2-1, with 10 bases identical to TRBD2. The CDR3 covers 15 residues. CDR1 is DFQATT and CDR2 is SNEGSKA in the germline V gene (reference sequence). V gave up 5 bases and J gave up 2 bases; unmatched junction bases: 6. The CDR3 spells CSASSGRAAYNEQFF. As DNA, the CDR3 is TGCAGTGCTTCGAGCGGGAGGGCCGCCTACAATGAGCAGTTCTTC.

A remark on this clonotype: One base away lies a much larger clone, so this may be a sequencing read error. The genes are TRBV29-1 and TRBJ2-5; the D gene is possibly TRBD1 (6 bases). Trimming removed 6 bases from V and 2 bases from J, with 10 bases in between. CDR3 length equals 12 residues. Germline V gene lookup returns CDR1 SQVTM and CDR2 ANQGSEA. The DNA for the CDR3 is TGCAGCGTCCGGACAGAGCAAGAGACCCAGTACTTC. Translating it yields CSVRTEQETQYF.

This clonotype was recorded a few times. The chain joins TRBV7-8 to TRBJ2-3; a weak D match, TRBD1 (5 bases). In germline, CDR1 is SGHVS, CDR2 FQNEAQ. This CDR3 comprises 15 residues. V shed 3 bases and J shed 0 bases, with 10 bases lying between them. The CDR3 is CASSFHRISTDTQYF. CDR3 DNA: TGTGCCAGCAGCTTCCACAGGATTAGCACAGATACGCAGTATTTT.

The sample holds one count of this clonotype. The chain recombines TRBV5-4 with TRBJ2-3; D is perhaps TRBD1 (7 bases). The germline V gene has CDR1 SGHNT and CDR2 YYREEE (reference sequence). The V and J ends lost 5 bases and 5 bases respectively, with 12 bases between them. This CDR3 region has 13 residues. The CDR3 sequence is CASRDQGGDTQYF. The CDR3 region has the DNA TGTGCCAGCAGGGATCAGGGGGGAGATACGCAGTATTTT.

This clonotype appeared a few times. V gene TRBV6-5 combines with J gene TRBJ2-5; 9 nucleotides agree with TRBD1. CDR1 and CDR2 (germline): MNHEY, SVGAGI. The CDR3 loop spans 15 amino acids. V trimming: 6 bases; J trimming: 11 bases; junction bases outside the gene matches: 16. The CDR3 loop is CASRPDRGGYNEQYF. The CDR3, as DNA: TGTGCCAGCAGACCCGACAGGGGGGGATACAATGAGCAGTACTTC.

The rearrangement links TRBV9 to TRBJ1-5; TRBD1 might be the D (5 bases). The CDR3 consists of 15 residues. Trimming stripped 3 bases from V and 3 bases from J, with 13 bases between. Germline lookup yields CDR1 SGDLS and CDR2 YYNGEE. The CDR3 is CASSAGGTSNQPQHF. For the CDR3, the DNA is TGTGCCAGCAGCGCGGGAGGGACTTCCAATCAGCCCCAGCATTTT.

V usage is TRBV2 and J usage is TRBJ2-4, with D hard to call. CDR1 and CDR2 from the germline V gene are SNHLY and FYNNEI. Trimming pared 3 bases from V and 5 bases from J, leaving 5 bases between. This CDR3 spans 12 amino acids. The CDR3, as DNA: TGTGCCAGCAGTGACATAGAAAACATTCAGTACTTC. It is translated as CASSDIENIQYF.

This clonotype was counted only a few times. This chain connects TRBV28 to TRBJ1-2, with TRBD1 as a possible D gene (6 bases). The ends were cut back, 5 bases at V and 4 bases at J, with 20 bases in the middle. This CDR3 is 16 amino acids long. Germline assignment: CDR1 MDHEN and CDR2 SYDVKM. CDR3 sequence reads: CASSTRGPWGGYGYTF. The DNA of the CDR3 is TGTGCCAGCAGTACCAGGGGCCCATGGGGAGGCTATGGCTACACCTTC.

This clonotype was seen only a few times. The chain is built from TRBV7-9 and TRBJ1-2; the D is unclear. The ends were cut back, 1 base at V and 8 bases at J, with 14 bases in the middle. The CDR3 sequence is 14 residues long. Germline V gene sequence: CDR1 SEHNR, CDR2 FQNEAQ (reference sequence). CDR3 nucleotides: TGTGCCAGCAGCTTAGGAGGGTATTTTTGGGGCTACACCTTC. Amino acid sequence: CASSLGGYFWGYTF.

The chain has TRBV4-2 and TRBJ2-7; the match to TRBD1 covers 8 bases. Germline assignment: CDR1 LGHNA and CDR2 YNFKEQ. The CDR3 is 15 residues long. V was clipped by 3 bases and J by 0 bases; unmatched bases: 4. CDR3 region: CASSQAGGPSYEQYF. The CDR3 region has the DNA TGTGCCAGCAGCCAGGCAGGGGGCCCCTCCTACGAGCAGTACTTC.

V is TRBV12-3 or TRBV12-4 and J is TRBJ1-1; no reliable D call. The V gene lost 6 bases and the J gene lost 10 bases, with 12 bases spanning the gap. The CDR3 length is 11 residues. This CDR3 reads CASSREGGAFF. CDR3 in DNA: TGTGCCAGCAGCCGGGAGGGTGGAGCTTTCTTT.

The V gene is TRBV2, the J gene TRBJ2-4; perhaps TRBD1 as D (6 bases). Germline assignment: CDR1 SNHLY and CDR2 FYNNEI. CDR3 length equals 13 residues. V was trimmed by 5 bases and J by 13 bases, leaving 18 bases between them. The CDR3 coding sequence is TGTGCCAGCAGTCCCCCGACGACAGGACCGCAGTACTTC. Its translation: CASSPPTTGPQYF.

CDR3 DNA sequence: TGTGCCAGCAGTAAGACCGGGTTTGGGGCCAACGTCCTGACTTTC. This codes for CASSKTGFGANVLTF. The V call is TRBV28, the J call TRBJ2-6; D call uncertain. CDR3 length equals 15 residues. V was cut by 5 bases and J by 3 bases, with 11 bases left in between. Germline V gene lookup returns CDR1 MDHEN and CDR2 SYDVKM.

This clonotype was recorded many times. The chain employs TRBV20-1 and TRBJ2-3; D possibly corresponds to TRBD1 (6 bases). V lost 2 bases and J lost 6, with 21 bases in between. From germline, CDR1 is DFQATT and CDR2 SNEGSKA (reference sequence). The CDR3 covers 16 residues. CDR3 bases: TGCAGTGCTAGAACCCTTATGCTAAATCAGGGGGATACGCAGTATTTT. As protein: CSARTLMLNQGDTQYF.

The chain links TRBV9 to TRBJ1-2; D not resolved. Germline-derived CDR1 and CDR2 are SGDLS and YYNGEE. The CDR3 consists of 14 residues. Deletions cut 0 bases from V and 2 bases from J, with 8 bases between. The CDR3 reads CASSVEIGNYGYTF. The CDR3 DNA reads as TGTGCCAGCAGCGTAGAGATAGGGAACTATGGCTACACCTTC.